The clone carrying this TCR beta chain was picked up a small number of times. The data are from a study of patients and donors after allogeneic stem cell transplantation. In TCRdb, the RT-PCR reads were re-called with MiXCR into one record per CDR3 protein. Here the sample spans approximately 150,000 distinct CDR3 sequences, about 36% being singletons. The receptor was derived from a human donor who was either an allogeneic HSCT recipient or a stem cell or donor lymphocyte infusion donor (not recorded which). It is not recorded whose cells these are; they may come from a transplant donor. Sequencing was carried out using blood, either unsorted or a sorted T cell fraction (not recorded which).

This CDR3 reads CASSSRQGADTEAFF. The CDR3 nucleotides read TGTGCCAGCAGCTCCAGACAGGGGGCGGACACTGAAGCTTTCTTT. The rearrangement joins TRBV12-3 or TRBV12-4 to TRBJ1-1; 10 nucleotides match TRBD1. Trimming at V came to 6 bases and at J to 3 bases, leaving 7 bases not matched to a gene. The CDR3 totals 15 residues.